This TCR beta chain was found in a study of blood T cells in healthy people across ages. Whole-study results and caveats: Naive and antigen-experienced cells were not separated, limiting conclusive comparison. Long-lived and aged donors differed, with more naive CD4+ cells and higher diversity in the long-lived.

Then a second PCR, running about 6 to 12 cycles, was carried out with a sample-barcoded 5' primer and a J-beta primer mix. MiXCR, run by TCRdb on the 5' RACE reads, gives a single entry per CDR3 protein. The table has some 1.5 million distinct CDR3 sequences, about 42% seen once; the top ten hold less than 5%. The total RNA that was extracted per sample amounted to at least 5 micrograms. Comment on this clonotype: Its antigen is currently unknown.

CDR1 is SGHRS, CDR2 YFSETQ, per germline. V lost 4 bases to trimming and J lost 1 base; unmatched junction nucleotides: 3. The CDR3 totals 14 residues. This TCR derives from a woman aged 18-29 years in good health. The sample taken for sequencing was blood. V is TRBV5-1 and J is TRBJ2-5, with 8 bases that match TRBD2. The CDR3 region has the DNA TGCGCCAGCAGCGGTAGCGGGGCCCAAGAGACCCAGTACTTC. It translates to CASSGSGAQETQYF.